This TCR beta chain appears in the sequencing data of a study of somatic mutations in cytotoxic T cells in rheumatoid arthritis. Using immunoSEQ multiplex PCR, the repertoire was profiled, and TCRdb retains in-frame clones only, with some absent. Altogether 10,000 to 15,000 clones are present, about four fifths being singletons, with the ten largest covering roughly a fifth. Germline V gives CDR1 WSHSY, CDR2 SAAADI. V shed 4 bases, J shed 8 bases, and the junction held 14 bases outside the gene matches. This CDR3 has 16 amino acids. Study findings and constraints: A largest CD8+ clone above 20% of CD8+ cells occurred in about an eighth of the roughly 65 patients.

Details on this clone: Antigen specificity is unknown.

The chain recombines TRBV10-2 with TRBJ2-1; 7 bases align to TRBD2. The clonotype originates from an adult with rheumatoid arthritis. Sequencing input: CD8+ T cells sorted from blood. The chain's CDR3 is CASSVPMGGLQYEQFF. In DNA form, the CDR3 reads TGCGCCAGCAGTGTTCCGATGGGGGGACTACAATATGAGCAGTTCTTC.